A selection of T cell receptor beta chains follows, all from one sample in a study of T cell repertoires in cytomegalovirus infection. TCRdb ran MiXCR on the reads and lists one entry per CDR3 protein. Of 150,000 to 200,000 distinct CDR3 sequences in the sample, 15% to 20% are singletons; the top ten hold 18%. Material: CD8+ T cells from PBMCs. The receptors here all came from a human donor in good health (CMV status not recorded). Some clones in this sample may be carry-over from other donors' samples. Both conserved end residues are trimmed from each CDR3. Size tells how often a clone was seen (once, few, many) or the class of an expanded clone, and some rows leave it out.

v_call	clone_size	j_call	cdr3_aa
TRBV7-6	few	TRBJ2-1	ASSQRAFAGGPSNEQF
TRBV14	few	TRBJ2-2	ASSQEKGTGELF
TRBV7-2	few	TRBJ1-1	ASSSFPPRAGGTEAF
TRBV6-2/TRBV6-3	few	TRBJ1-2	ASREGQGGYGYT
TRBV7-3	few	TRBJ2-7	ASSSIGGDEQY
TRBV11-2	few	TRBJ2-7	ASSLDRTGLYEQY
TRBV11-1	NA	TRBJ1-1	ASSLAWQGSTEAF
TRBV28	NA	TRBJ2-4	ASSWALIAKNIQY
TRBV5-5	once	TRBJ1-5	ASSLWEGSSNQPQH
TRBV12-3/TRBV12-4	NA	TRBJ2-5	ASTGIGRKETQY
TRBV7-8	NA	TRBJ2-5	ASSLWWETQY
TRBV28	few	TRBJ1-4	ASRQGINEKLF
TRBV7-2	NA	TRBJ1-5	ASSIKGQNNQPQH